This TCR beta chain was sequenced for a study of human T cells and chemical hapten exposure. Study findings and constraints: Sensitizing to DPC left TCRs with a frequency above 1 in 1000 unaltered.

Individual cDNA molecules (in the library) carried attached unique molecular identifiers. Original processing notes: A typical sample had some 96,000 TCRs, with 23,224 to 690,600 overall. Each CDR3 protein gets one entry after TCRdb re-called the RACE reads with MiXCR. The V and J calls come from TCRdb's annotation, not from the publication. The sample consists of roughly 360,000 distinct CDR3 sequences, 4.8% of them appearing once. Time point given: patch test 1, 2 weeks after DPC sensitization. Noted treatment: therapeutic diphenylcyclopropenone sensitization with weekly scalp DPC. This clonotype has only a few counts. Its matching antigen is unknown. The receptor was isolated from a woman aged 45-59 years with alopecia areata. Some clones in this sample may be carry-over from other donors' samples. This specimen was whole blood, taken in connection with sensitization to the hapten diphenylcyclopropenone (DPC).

The CDR3 spells CATSRDGASSSYNEQFF. CDR3 sequence (DNA): TGTGCCACCAGCAGAGATGGGGCATCAAGCTCCTACAATGAGCAGTTCTTC. V gene TRBV15 combines with J gene TRBJ2-1, with D possibly being TRBD1 (5 bases). Germline values: CDR1 LNHNV, CDR2 YYDKDF (reference sequence). Trimming cost V 0 bases and J 0 bases, with 12 bases left between them. This CDR3 has 17 amino acids.